What follows describes a single T cell receptor (beta chain). No antigen is known for it. Base quality data are lacking; no much larger clone is found one base away. This specimen belongs to a study of blood T cell repertoires in COVID-19 (dated by TCRdb to 2020 to 2021). Describing the broader study: Samples from collaborators originated in the United States, Italy and Spain and spanned both the acute and convalescent phases of COVID-19. The material from the prospective study consisted of cDNA or gDNA derived from T cells, B-cell-depleted T cells, or PBMCs. The dataset comprised deeply sampled blood TCRbeta repertoires from subjects exposed to, actively infected with, or recovered from COVID-19. The repertoires were released in a freely available public database intended as a resource for research on the immune response to SARS-CoV-2. The samples were drawn from two sources: the first 160 participants of the ongoing ImmuneRACE study, and 1,000 to 1,500 subjects contributed by 6 global collaborators. The sample metadata nearly always contained a de-identified subject ID, COVID-19 status, age in years and sex. Where HLA class I and class II types were available, the types were taken from metadata supplied by the sample provider, not from assay-based typing. Here is what the overall study found, with its caveats: The amount of clinical and demographic metadata varied by source and participant and was provided uncurated.

Samples from volunteer blood donors who had recovered from COVID-19 were contributed by a second Seattle source. Collaborating institutions collected whole blood in K2EDTA tubes following their own protocols. For TCRbeta analysis, collaborator samples were shipped as frozen whole blood, as isolated PBMCs, or as DNA extracted from either sample type. TCRbeta CDR3 regions were amplified from genomic DNA using the immunoSEQ Assay, a bias-controlled multiplex PCR. Regarding the original processing steps: The number of nucleated cells in each sample was estimated from the amplification of reference gene primers within the assay. To quantify the absolute abundance of each unique TCRbeta CDR3 rearrangement, sequence reads were collapsed and filtered. For each sample, productive Simpson clonality was calculated as the square root of Simpson's diversity index across productive rearrangements. TCRdb holds this immuneACCESS table with in-frame rearrangements only. Some clones are missing; in checked studies, unresolved V genes explain under half, and the rest has no known cause. V, J and clone size derive from that table, while D and trimming were established from the DNA sequence. The sample table holds approximately 230,000 clones, of which approximately 91% were seen once. The ten biggest clones cover 2.1% of the sample.

The specimen was peripheral blood. This receptor was taken from a woman aged 40-49 years who had recovered from COVID-19.

The CDR3 region: CASRSQGEDTQYF. The DNA reads TGTGCCAGCAGGTCACAGGGTGAAGATACGCAGTATTTT. The chain is made from TRBV7-9 and TRBJ2-3; the D gene is possibly TRBD1, with 6 bases matching. CDR1 SEHNR and CDR2 FQNEAQ were looked up in the germline V gene (reference sequence). Cut back by 6 bases and 5 bases, the V and J ends lie 12 bases apart. Including cysteine and phenylalanine, the CDR3 has 13 amino acids. Only the CDR3 portion is preserved as DNA: 39 bases, with reading frame beginning at the first base.